The source of this T cell receptor (beta chain) is a study of blood T cell repertoires in COVID-19. Profiling relied on immunoSEQ multiplex PCR, and the TCRdb table lists in-frame clones only, not all of them. The sample lists 58,000 or so clones, around 79% occurring once. The V end lost 1 base, the J end lost 7 bases, and 10 bases lay between the germline ends. This CDR3 has 13 residues. The V gene's germline CDR1 is SEHNR and CDR2 FQNEAQ (reference sequence). This chain uses TRBV7-9 with TRBJ1-1; D ambiguous. The specimen sequenced was peripheral blood. This receptor was taken from a human donor in a cohort sampled during active COVID-19. The CDR3 spells CASSLGFSYEAFF. CDR3 coding DNA: TGTGCCAGCAGCTTAGGTTTTTCGTATGAAGCTTTCTTT. The complete variable domain, with remaining parts taken from reference TRBV7-9 and TRBJ1-1, reads DTGVSQNPRHKITKRGQNVTFRCDPISEHNRLYWYRQTLGQGPEFLTYFQNEAQLEKSRLLSDRFSAERPKGSFSTLEIQRTEQGDSAMYLCASSLGFSYEAFFGQGTRLTVV.